The entry that follows covers one T cell receptor beta chain sequence. Its antigen is not yet known. One base away there is no much larger clone; base qualities are not given. This specimen comes from a study of blood T cells in healthy people across ages (dated by TCRdb to between 2015 and 2016). Notes on the research overall: In model experiments, template switching captured roughly one uniquely barcoded TCR beta cDNA molecule for every two T cells. Age-related changes in TCR beta repertoire diversity were measured in the study by deep sequencing normalized with unique cDNA molecular identifiers. The donors were divided into four age groups: young (average roughly 17 years), middle-aged (about 39), aged (approximately 62) and long-lived (about 80). Two additional independent replicas of 1 million unique cDNA reads from the same blood draw were analyzed for two donors (one aged 18 to 30 and one aged 80 or older). Paper-wide results and their limitations: Compared with the aged group, the long-lived group had more naive CD4+ T cells, fewer expanded clones and increased TCR diversity, a pattern suggesting age selection. Because profiling used bulk unsorted PBMCs, naive and antigen-experienced compartments could not be compared conclusively. As age increased, observed TCR beta diversity per million T cells dropped in a roughly linear way, and a significant reduction was already evident by age 40. The CMV infection status of donors was not known, potentially confounding age-related changes in expanded clonotypes. Estimates of total diversity based on one million sequenced T cells were regarded as lower bounds and as underestimates. Observed TCR beta diversity correlated strongly with the percentage of naive T cells measured by flow cytometry.

The library was produced with 5' RACE. The reads were generated on an Illumina HiSeq 2500. A second roughly 7 to 12 cycle PCR used a sample-barcoded 5' primer and a J-beta primer mix. Each TCR beta cDNA molecule received a unique molecular identifier from a template-switch 5' adaptor carrying 12 random nucleotides. Each sample yielded at least 2.5 million CDR3-containing paired-end reads. All of the RNA was converted into first-strand cDNA using the Mint cDNA synthesis kit, with a TRBC-specific oligonucleotide serving as the primer. Following uracil-DNA glycosylase treatment, a first 18-cycle PCR with universal primers M1SS and BC2_uni_R was performed on all cDNA. Per the authors' processing: Each sample was normalized by randomly selecting 1 million high-quality reads, each carrying a distinct molecular identifier. Reads sharing molecular identifiers were discarded rather than binned into consensus sequences. CDR3 identification, clonotype clustering and error correction used MiTCR with a Q25 quality threshold and the strictest error-elimination algorithm. Lower-bound total TCR beta diversity was estimated with a nonparametric unseen species model using Euler transformation. TCRdb trimmed public reads at Q25 via fastp, called clones via MiXCR and kept in-frame beta chains. Every CDR3 protein is listed once, alongside the most common genes and DNA of its rows. TCRdb's processing, not the authors' own work, is the source of the V and J calls. The sample table records around 1,000,000 distinct CDR3 sequences; 20% to 25% of these occur just once. The ten largest make up less than 0.75% of the sample.

Donors were approximately 42 systemically healthy Caucasian individuals from Russia aged roughly 6 to 100 years. Approximately 9.3 milliliters of peripheral blood were drawn from each donor into EDTA-treated Vacutainer tubes. Ficoll-Paque density-gradient centrifugation was used to isolate PBMCs, with at least 7 million per sample. Total RNA, at least 5 micrograms per sample, was extracted from PBMCs with Trizol reagent. For every donor, flow cytometry on a PBMC aliquot measured the percentage of naive CD45RAhigh/CD27high T cells. The junction carries 10 bases between V and J, which are trimmed by 5 bases and 9 bases respectively. Spanning cysteine to phenylalanine, the CDR3 consists of 11 amino acids. Only the CDR3 region is kept as DNA, spanning 33 bases read in frame from base 1. CDR1 is given as MNHEY and CDR2 as SVGEGT, both from the germline V gene. A further study also used this sample, focusing on T cells of mothers and their children. As the second study states: Nine systemically healthy Caucasian individuals, comprising three mothers and their six children, were included as donors. cDNA synthesis used all of the extracted RNA, with approximately 1.4 ug of RNA in each 15 ul reaction. Sample barcodes and 2-4 random nucleotides were added via the M1S primer in the second PCR. Over 9.5 million TCR beta CDR3 reads were obtained for each mother, and approximately 3 million reads were obtained for each child. In both related and unrelated pairs, thymic selection shapes the output of TCR recombination in a similar way, with inherited differences having only a minor effect. Normalized repertoire overlap in related mother-child pairs was always slightly higher than in unrelated mother-child pairs, but the difference was never significant. No persistent microchimeric T cell clones were found, with a detection sensitivity of 85 to 100 clones per million clonotypes. In the study, deep NGS was used to compare the TCR beta repertoires of mothers and children, and features distinguishing related mother-child pairs from unrelated individuals were sought. The mean age was about 38 +/- 4 years for the mothers and approximately 11 +/- 4 years for the children. After adapter ligation with NEBNext reagents, the libraries were sequenced on Illumina HiSeq 2000 with 100+100 nt paired-end reads. Mother and child libraries were prepared a month apart and sequenced in separate runs to prevent cross-contamination. Between about 500,000 and 2,300,000 distinct TCR beta clonotypes were identified per donor. Naive TCR beta clonotypes were estimated from low-frequency clonotypes matched to each donor's FACS-determined naive share, without sorting.

This TCR came from a girl between 2 and 10 years old in good health. The sequence is built from TRBV6-2 or TRBV6-3 and TRBJ2-5; TRBD2 could be the D gene, as 5 bases match. Sequencing was carried out using blood. At the DNA level, the sequence is TGTGCCAGCAGTGCCGGGATGGCCCAGTACTTC. This is translated as CASSAGMAQYF.